The 27 T cell receptor beta chains presented below share a single source sample, sequenced in a study of T cell responses to AZD1222 COVID-19 vaccine (dated by TCRdb to the early 2020s). The library was obtained by the immunoSEQ multiplex PCR assay. In TCRdb, the immuneACCESS table is reduced to in-frame sequences with V and J assigned. These tables do not hold every clone; where another copy was compared, an unresolved V gene accounts for under half, and the others remain unexplained. For this sample there are about 120,000 clones; roughly 84% appear just once. The ten largest clonotypes hold around 27% of the sample. The intended sense of this specimen's time point label: about 28 days (+/-7) after the second vaccine dose. The source was peripheral blood, collected 28 days after the second AZD1222 dose. The receptors shown here come from an adult who received the AZD1222 COVID-19 vaccine.

The gene calls are TRBV5-1 and TRBJ2-2; 11 bases map to TRBD1. The CDR3 has 14 amino acids. CDR1 and CDR2 from the germline V gene are SGHRS and YFSETQ. V shed 7 bases, J shed 5 bases, and the junction held 4 bases outside the gene matches. Written as DNA, the CDR3 is TGCGCCAGCCGGACAGGGGGCAGTACCGGGGAGCTGTTTTTT. It codes for CASRTGGSTGELFF.

The chain recombines TRBV2 with TRBJ1-4; D uncertain. V was trimmed by 7 bases and J by 5 bases, leaving 20 bases between them. Germline CDR1 and CDR2: SNHLY and FYNNEI. The CDR3 totals 16 residues. This CDR3 reads CASTLRETRTNEKLFF. The CDR3 coding sequence is TGTGCCAGCACCCTAAGGGAGACGAGAACGAATGAAAAACTGTTTTTT.

The chain recombines TRBV5-6 with TRBJ1-1, with D possibly TRBD1 on 5 matching bases. The CDR3 is 16 amino acids. Trimming took off 4 bases at V and 5 bases at J, with 21 bases between the two ends. CDR1 SGHDT and CDR2 YYEEEE come from the germline V gene. The CDR3 DNA reads TGTGCCAGCAGCCCCGATAGGGGCAGGGTGGGAACTGAAGCTTTCTTT. Translated, it gives CASSPDRGRVGTEAFF.

V usage is TRBV19 and J usage is TRBJ1-6; no definite D call. The CDR3 is made up of 16 amino acids. V was clipped by 5 bases and J by 1 base, with 12 bases between them. Germline V gene lookup returns CDR1 LNHDA and CDR2 SQIVND (reference sequence). The CDR3 DNA reads TGTGCCAGTAGTCTCGATGGCAGGTCCTATAATTCACCCCTCCACTTT. It specifies CASSLDGRSYNSPLHF.

The chain joins TRBV7-9 to TRBJ2-7; D is undetermined. Germline V gives CDR1 SEHNR, CDR2 FQNEAQ (reference sequence). With 3 bases removed from V and 3 bases from J, the gap between germline ends came to 9 bases. The CDR3 runs to 13 residues. The CDR3 is CASSFSDLYEQYF. The CDR3 DNA reads as TGTGCCAGCAGCTTTAGTGACCTCTACGAGCAGTACTTC.

V gene TRBV19 combines with J gene TRBJ2-4, with D possibly being TRBD2 (5 bases). The CDR3 totals 14 residues. CDR1 is LNHDA, CDR2 SQIVND, per germline (reference sequence). Trimming left V 6 bases short and J 2 bases short, with 11 bases between. The CDR3 here is CASRRDPSKNIQYF. In DNA form, the CDR3 reads TGTGCCAGTAGGAGGGATCCGTCCAAAAACATTCAGTACTTC.

The rearrangement uses TRBV27 and TRBJ1-2; 7 bases line up with TRBD1. CDR3 length: 14 residues. Trimming at V came to 8 bases and at J to 8 bases, leaving 14 bases not matched to a gene. Germline lookup yields CDR1 MNHEY and CDR2 SMNVEV (reference sequence). CDR3 sequence (DNA): TGTGCCAGCGGAATAACAGGGGACCAAAGGGGCTACACCTTC. Its protein is CASGITGDQRGYTF.

CDR3 sequence (DNA): TGCGCCAGCAGCCTCGGGGACAGGGACTCTGGAAACACCATATATTTT. Encoded protein: CASSLGDRDSGNTIYF. The chain uses TRBV4-3 and TRBJ1-3, with 9 positions matching TRBD1. CDR1 and CDR2 (germline): LGHNA, YSLEER. The CDR3 totals 16 residues. V was clipped by 4 bases and J by 0 bases; unmatched bases: 4.

This chain joins TRBV7-9 and TRBJ1-4; tentatively, D is TRBD1 (6 bases). Germline lookup yields CDR1 SEHNR and CDR2 FQNEAQ (reference sequence). CDR3 length: 13 amino acids. The germline V and J ends were trimmed by 5 bases and 7 bases, with 11 bases remaining between them. In DNA form, the CDR3 reads TGTGCCAGCAGCCCGAGGACAGCTGAAAAACTGTTTTTT. This encodes CASSPRTAEKLFF.

The rearrangement links TRBV7-2 to TRBJ1-5, with 10 bases matching TRBD1. The CDR3 contains 15 residues. Unmatched junction bases numbered 3, after V lost 3 bases and J lost 4 bases. CDR1 and CDR2 (germline): SGHTA, FQGNSA. This CDR3 is CASSFDRGHNQPQHF. CDR3 DNA: TGTGCCAGCAGCTTTGACAGGGGGCATAATCAGCCCCAGCATTTT.

The chain recombines TRBV4-1 with TRBJ1-2; 7 positions match TRBD1. Germline CDR1 MGHRA, CDR2 YSYEKL. J gave up 12 bases and V 5 bases, and 21 bases lay outside the gene matches. The CDR3 has 16 residues. CDR3 protein: CASSSRRTGAYWLHTF. Here the CDR3 DNA reads TGCGCCAGCAGCTCCCGCAGGACAGGTGCCTATTGGCTACACACCTTC.

V usage is TRBV5-6 and J usage is TRBJ1-2; maybe TRBD1 (6 bases). From germline, CDR1 is SGHDT and CDR2 YYEEEE. The CDR3 runs 16 residues. V was shortened by 5 bases and J by 4 bases, with 21 bases between the two germline ends. The DNA of the CDR3 is TGTGCCAGCAGTCCCAAAACAGGGATGGGATTCTATGGCTACACCTTC. It translates to CASSPKTGMGFYGYTF.

The chain's CDR3 is CASSSFPGASGGNEQFF. The CDR3 nucleotides read TGTGCCAGCAGCTCCTTCCCTGGGGCTAGCGGGGGCAATGAGCAGTTCTTC. The genes are TRBV7-2 and TRBJ2-1, with 10 bases fitting TRBD2. The length of the CDR3 is 17 residues. The V gene end was trimmed by 4 bases and the J gene end by 6 bases; junction bases not matched to a gene: 12. The germline V gene encodes CDR1 SGHTA and CDR2 FQGNSA.

In this sample, this clone turned up once. The rearrangement uses TRBV7-9 and TRBJ1-2; TRBD1 agrees at 10 bases. Germline-derived CDR1 and CDR2 are SEHNR and FQNEAQ (reference sequence). The CDR3 covers 15 residues. The ends lost 6 bases at V and 4 bases at J; junction bases unmatched: 8. Written as DNA, the CDR3 is TGTGCCAGCAGTTATTCCGGGACAGGGGCCTATGGCTACACCTTC. It specifies CASSYSGTGAYGYTF. Supplemented by reference TRBV7-9 and TRBJ1-2, the full variable domain reads DTGVSQNPRHKITKRGQNVTFRCDPISEHNRLYWYRQTLGQGPEFLTYFQNEAQLEKSRLLSDRFSAERPKGSFSTLEIQRTEQGDSAMYLCASSYSGTGAYGYTFGSGTRLTVV.

V usage is TRBV5-4 and J usage is TRBJ1-2; maybe TRBD1 (5 bases). The V and J ends lost 5 bases and 6 bases respectively, with 14 bases between them. Germline V gene data show CDR1 as SGHNT and CDR2 as YYREEE (reference sequence). The CDR3 loop spans 13 amino acids. This chain's CDR3 is CASREGKQDGYTF. CDR3 in DNA: TGTGCCAGCAGGGAGGGGAAACAGGATGGCTACACCTTC.

J is TRBJ2-7 and V is TRBV5-6, with D possibly TRBD2 on 5 matching bases. Trimming removed 0 bases at V and 6 bases at J, with 13 bases between. The germline CDR1 and CDR2 sequences are SGHDT and YYEEEE. CDR3 size: 14 residues. The CDR3 spells CASSLVTGWGEQYF. The CDR3 DNA reads as TGTGCCAGCAGCTTGGTAACGGGATGGGGCGAGCAGTACTTC.

Within the sample, this clone is medium-sized. This chain joins TRBV9 and TRBJ1-1; 7 bases align to TRBD1. The CDR3 contains 16 residues. Germline CDR1 reads SGDLS; CDR2 reads YYNGEE. V shed 0 bases and J 1 base; nucleotides not matched to a gene: 6. CDR3 coding DNA: TGTGCCAGCAGCGTAGGAGGGGGCGGAGGGAACACTGAAGCTTTCTTT. This gives the protein CASSVGGGGGNTEAFF.

CDR3 loop: CASSQRGQEGIFNYGYTF. In nucleotides, the CDR3 is TGTGCCAGCAGCCAACGGGGGCAGGAGGGGATCTTTAACTATGGCTACACCTTC. The rearrangement links TRBV7-9 to TRBJ1-2; tentative D call: TRBD1 (6 bases). Germline V CDR1 and CDR2: SEHNR, FQNEAQ (reference sequence). This CDR3 contains 18 residues. Deletions cut 5 bases from V and 1 base from J, with 23 bases between. Complete variable domain (other parts from reference TRBV7-9 and TRBJ1-2): DTGVSQNPRHKITKRGQNVTFRCDPISEHNRLYWYRQTLGQGPEFLTYFQNEAQLEKSRLLSDRFSAERPKGSFSTLEIQRTEQGDSAMYLCASSQRGQEGIFNYGYTFGSGTRLTVV.

The J gene is TRBJ1-3, the V gene TRBV6-5, with no clear D. Germline CDR1 reads MNHEY; CDR2 reads SVGAGI. Between the trimmed V and J ends, which lost 2 bases and 7 bases, there was a span of 3 bases. This CDR3 is built from 11 residues. The CDR3 region has the DNA TGTGCCAGCAGTTACGTGAACACCATATATTTT. It translates to CASSYVNTIYF.

This clone was seen a single time. The chain employs TRBV7-9 and TRBJ2-7; tentative D call: TRBD2 (6 bases). The germline V and J ends were trimmed by 5 bases and 2 bases, with 13 bases remaining between them. This CDR3 comprises 14 residues. The germline V gene has CDR1 SEHNR and CDR2 FQNEAQ (reference sequence). CDR3 in DNA: TGTGCCAGCAGCAAACCTAGCGCAGCCTACGAGCAGTACTTC. It is translated as CASSKPSAAYEQYF. Supplemented by reference TRBV7-9 and TRBJ2-7, the full variable domain reads DTGVSQNPRHKITKRGQNVTFRCDPISEHNRLYWYRQTLGQGPEFLTYFQNEAQLEKSRLLSDRFSAERPKGSFSTLEIQRTEQGDSAMYLCASSKPSAAYEQYFGPGTRLTVT.

CDR3 in DNA: TGTGCCAGCAGCTTGGCCCTGGACCAAACCTACGAGCAGTACTTC. Translated: CASSLALDQTYEQYF. The chain employs TRBV5-5 and TRBJ2-7; D call uncertain. The CDR3 runs to 15 residues. Per germline, CDR1 SGHKS and CDR2 YYEKEE (reference sequence). Trimming took 0 bases from V and 2 from J, leaving 12 bases between them. Filled out from reference TRBV5-5 and TRBJ2-7, the complete variable domain reads DAGVTQSPTHLIKTRGQQVTLRCSPISGHKSVSWYQQVLGQGPQFIFQYYEKEERGRGNFPDRFSARQFPNYSSELNVNALLLGDSALYLCASSLALDQTYEQYFGPGTRLTVT.

This sequence joins TRBV12-3 or TRBV12-4 and TRBJ2-1; tentative D call: TRBD2 (6 bases). V was shortened by 3 bases and J by 6 bases, with 9 bases between the two germline ends. The CDR3 is made up of 13 amino acids. CDR3 sequence: CASSFLTSNEQFF. The CDR3 DNA sequence: TGTGCCAGCAGTTTTCTGACTAGCAATGAGCAGTTCTTC.

This clone was detected many times. The genes are TRBV14 and TRBJ1-6; D unclear. The CDR3 is 15 residues long. The V end was cut by 1 base, the J end by 7 bases, with 11 bases between. Germline V gene data show CDR1 as SGHDN and CDR2 as FVKESK. Written as DNA, the CDR3 is TGTGCCAGCAGCCAAGTAAGGGTGGGGAATTCACCCCTCCACTTT. Protein sequence: CASSQVRVGNSPLHF.

The chain employs TRBV5-6 and TRBJ1-1; D ambiguous. The CDR3 sequence is 15 residues long. V lost 0 bases, J lost 1 base, and 10 bases lay in between. Germline CDR1 reads SGHDT; CDR2 reads YYEEEE. The DNA for the CDR3 is TGTGCCAGCAGCTTGGAGCCTGGAGGGAACACTGAAGCTTTCTTT. Amino acid sequence: CASSLEPGGNTEAFF.

This clone showed up just once. The rearrangement links TRBV7-9 to TRBJ1-5; D gene unclear. This CDR3 spans 14 amino acids. The germline gives CDR1 SEHNR, CDR2 FQNEAQ (reference sequence). V was pared by 3 bases and J by 7 bases, with 13 bases between. CDR3 residues: CASSFIGSGQPQHF. CDR3 sequence (DNA): TGTGCCAGCAGCTTTATTGGGTCCGGGCAGCCCCAGCATTTT.

A few counts support this clone. This sequence joins TRBV10-2 and TRBJ2-7; TRBD1 agrees at 10 bases. V lost 5 bases, J lost 2 bases, and 6 bases stayed unmatched. The CDR3 is 15 residues long. Germline lookup yields CDR1 WSHSY and CDR2 SAAADI. The CDR3, as DNA: TGCGCCAGCAGTCTACGACAGGGGGCCCCCTACGAGCAGTACTTC. Encoded protein: CASSLRQGAPYEQYF.

In DNA, the CDR3 is TGTGCCAGCAGCTTGGCAGGCGCCTACAATGAGCAGTTCTTC. This translates into CASSLAGAYNEQFF. The chain is built from TRBV7-2 and TRBJ2-1, with D uncertain. Germline CDR1 and CDR2: SGHTA and FQGNSA. V lost 3 bases and J lost 2, with 8 bases in between. There are 14 residues in the CDR3.